One sample yielded the 14 T cell receptor beta chains listed below, sequenced in a study of blood T cell repertoires in COVID-19. Generated by immunoSEQ multiplex PCR, the TCRdb table keeps only in-frame clones and is missing some. Among about 120,000 clones, about 92% were seen once, and the ten largest hold 3.5% to 5.5%. Sequenced input: peripheral blood. These receptors were obtained from a man aged 60 to 75 with COVID-19, enrolled during active disease.

The genes are TRBV5-5 and TRBJ1-1; weak D call: TRBD1 (5 bases). This CDR3 has 14 residues. Germline V gene lookup returns CDR1 SGHKS and CDR2 YYEKEE (reference sequence). The V and J ends lost 3 bases and 4 bases respectively, with 13 bases between them. Written as DNA, the CDR3 is TGTGCCAGCAGCTCCCAGGGCACGGTCACTGAAGCTTTCTTT. It translates to CASSSQGTVTEAFF.

The V call is TRBV6-1, the J call TRBJ2-1; 11 positions agree with TRBD2. Germline V gene lookup returns CDR1 MNHNS and CDR2 SASEGT. The CDR3 sequence is 15 residues long. The junction had 6 bases not matched to a gene; V was cut back by 3 bases and J by 8 bases. CDR3 DNA: TGTGCCAGCAGTGATTCGACTAGCGGGATGGATGAGCAGTTCTTC. Translating gives CASSDSTSGMDEQFF.

The chain carries TRBV28 and TRBJ2-2; D unclear. Germline CDR1 MDHEN, CDR2 SYDVKM. This CDR3 spans 14 amino acids. V lost 1 base and J lost 1, with 4 bases in between. The CDR3 DNA is TGTGCCAGCAGTTTATCCAGGAACACCGGGGAGCTGTTTTTT. This codes for CASSLSRNTGELFF.

The chain recombines TRBV4-1 with TRBJ1-1; no clear D gene. CDR1 is MGHRA and CDR2 is YSYEKL in the germline V gene. The ends were cut back, 2 bases at V and 0 bases at J, with 7 bases in the middle. The CDR3 has 14 amino acids. The CDR3 reads CASSQFQMNTEAFF. The CDR3 DNA sequence: TGCGCCAGCAGCCAATTTCAGATGAACACTGAAGCTTTCTTT.

This clone was counted between two and nine times. The J gene is TRBJ1-2, the V gene TRBV6-5; unclear D gene. V was pared by 7 bases and J by 4 bases, with 13 bases between. This CDR3 spans 13 amino acids. From germline, CDR1 is MNHEY and CDR2 SVGAGI. The CDR3 nucleotides are TGTGCCAGCACCGGGTTGCTGTTCTATGGCTACACCTTC. Amino acids: CASTGLLFYGYTF.

CDR3 protein: CASSDPGTAIYYSNQPQHF. The CDR3 bases are TGTGCCAGCAGCGATCCCGGGACAGCGATCTATTATAGCAATCAGCCCCAGCATTTT. The genes are TRBV5-8 and TRBJ1-5; 7 positions agree with TRBD1. Losses at the gene ends were 4 bases for V and 0 bases for J; bases not matched to a gene: 16. This CDR3 comprises 19 residues. Germline assignment: CDR1 SGHTS and CDR2 YDEGEE.

The chain has TRBV18 and TRBJ2-2; 8 nucleotides align to TRBD2. V was pared by 4 bases and J by 3 bases, with 4 bases of the junction left unmatched. The length of the CDR3 is 15 residues. In germline, CDR1 is KGHSH, CDR2 LQKENI. CDR3 sequence reads: CASSLTSGHTGELFF. CDR3 nucleotide sequence: TGTGCCAGCTCACTCACTAGCGGACACACCGGGGAGCTGTTTTTT.

The J gene is TRBJ1-1, the V gene TRBV11-2; a weak D match, TRBD1 (6 bases). The CDR3 length is 14 residues. Trimming stripped 5 bases from V and 0 bases from J, with 10 bases between. Per the germline V gene, CDR1 is SGHAT and CDR2 is FQNNGV. CDR3 DNA sequence: TGTGCCAGCAGCGAAGACAGGTTGAACACTGAAGCTTTCTTT. It codes for CASSEDRLNTEAFF. Using reference TRBV11-2 and TRBJ1-1 for the parts outside the CDR3, the full variable domain is EAGVAQSPRYKIIEKRQSVAFWCNPISGHATLYWYQQILGQGPKLLIQFQNNGVVDDSQLPKDRFSAERLKGVDSTLKIQPAKLEDSAVYLCASSEDRLNTEAFFGQGTRLTVV.

This clone was counted a single time. The genes are TRBV5-4 and TRBJ1-2, with 10 bases matching TRBD1. With V trimmed by 2 bases and J by 3 bases, 7 bases remained unmatched. This CDR3 is 16 amino acids long. From germline, CDR1 is SGHNT and CDR2 YYREEE (reference sequence). CDR3 region: CASSFPTGTGDYGYTF. The CDR3 DNA is TGTGCCAGCAGCTTCCCCACCGGGACAGGGGACTATGGCTACACCTTC.

The chain has TRBV6-2 or TRBV6-3 and TRBJ1-5, with 7 positions matching TRBD1. The length of the CDR3 is 15 residues. Trimming removed 6 bases from V and 5 bases from J; junction bases left unmatched: 10. The germline gives CDR1 MNHEY, CDR2 SVGEGT. The CDR3 loop is CASSPMDRPDQPQHF. The CDR3 DNA follows: TGTGCCAGCAGCCCGATGGACAGGCCCGATCAGCCCCAGCATTTT.

The rearrangement links TRBV5-1 to TRBJ2-7; 7 bases map to TRBD1. V lost 3 bases, J lost 1 base, and 4 bases stayed unmatched. CDR1 SGHRS and CDR2 YFSETQ come from the germline V gene. The CDR3 contains 14 residues. CDR3 nucleotides: TGCGCCAGCAGCTGGACAGGTTCTTCCTACGAGCAGTACTTC. As protein: CASSWTGSSYEQYF.

The genes are TRBV11-2 and TRBJ2-7, with 8 bases aligning to TRBD1. V shed 4 bases, J shed 7 bases, and the junction held 9 bases outside the gene matches. Looked up from germline, CDR1 is SGHAT and CDR2 is FQNNGV. The CDR3 spans 14 residues. The CDR3 is CASSSAGGAGEQYF. CDR3 coding DNA: TGTGCCAGCAGCTCGGCAGGGGGCGCGGGGGAGCAGTACTTC.

This clone was picked up one time. V and J are TRBV6-2 or TRBV6-3 and TRBJ2-2; maybe TRBD1 (6 bases). Germline values: CDR1 MNHEY, CDR2 SVGEGT. The V and J ends lost 5 bases and 4 bases respectively, with 17 bases between them. The CDR3 runs 16 residues. CDR3 DNA sequence: TGTGCCAGCAGTGCCGAGAGACAGGCCCCCACCGGGGAGCTGTTTTTT. Translation: CASSAERQAPTGELFF.

The rearrangement links TRBV4-2 to TRBJ2-1, with D possibly TRBD2 on 6 matching bases. The CDR3 spans 18 residues. Trimming removed 4 bases at V and 0 bases at J, with 19 bases between. Germline CDR1 is LGHNA and CDR2 is YNFKEQ. DNA of the CDR3: TGTGCCAGCAGCCGAGTCATTGGGGCGGGGAGCTCCTACAATGAGCAGTTCTTC. Translation gives CASSRVIGAGSSYNEQFF.